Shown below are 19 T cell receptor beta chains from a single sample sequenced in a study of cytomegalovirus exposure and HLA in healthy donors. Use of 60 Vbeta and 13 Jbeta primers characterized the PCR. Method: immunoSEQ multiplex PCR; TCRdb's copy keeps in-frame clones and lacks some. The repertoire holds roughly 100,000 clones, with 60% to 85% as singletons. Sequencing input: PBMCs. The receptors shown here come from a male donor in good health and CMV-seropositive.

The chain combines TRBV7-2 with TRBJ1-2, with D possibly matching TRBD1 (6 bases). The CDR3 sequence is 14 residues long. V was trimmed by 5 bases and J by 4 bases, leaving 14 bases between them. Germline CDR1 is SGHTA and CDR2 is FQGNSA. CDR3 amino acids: CASSANRVGYGYTF. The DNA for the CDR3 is TGTGCCAGCAGCGCCAACAGGGTAGGCTATGGCTACACCTTC.

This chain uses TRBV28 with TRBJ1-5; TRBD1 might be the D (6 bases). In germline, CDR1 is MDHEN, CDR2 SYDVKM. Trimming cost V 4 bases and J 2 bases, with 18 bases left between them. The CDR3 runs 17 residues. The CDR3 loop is CASSSYRVQGGNQPQHF. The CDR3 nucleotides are TGTGCCAGCAGTTCATACAGGGTCCAAGGGGGCAATCAGCCCCAGCATTTT.

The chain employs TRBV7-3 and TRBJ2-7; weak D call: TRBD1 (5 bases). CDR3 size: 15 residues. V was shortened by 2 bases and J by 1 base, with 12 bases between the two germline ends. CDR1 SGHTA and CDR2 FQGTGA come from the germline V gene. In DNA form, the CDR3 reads TGTGCCAGCAGCTTACGGCAGGGCGCTTCCTACGAGCAGTACTTC. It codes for CASSLRQGASYEQYF.

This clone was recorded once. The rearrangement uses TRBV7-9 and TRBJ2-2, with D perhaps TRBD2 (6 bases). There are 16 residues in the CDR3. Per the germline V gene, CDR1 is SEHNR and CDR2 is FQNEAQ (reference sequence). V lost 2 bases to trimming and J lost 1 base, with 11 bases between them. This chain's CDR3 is CASSLSYGRNTGELFF. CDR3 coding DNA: TGTGCCAGCAGCTTAAGTTACGGGAGGAACACCGGGGAGCTGTTTTTT.

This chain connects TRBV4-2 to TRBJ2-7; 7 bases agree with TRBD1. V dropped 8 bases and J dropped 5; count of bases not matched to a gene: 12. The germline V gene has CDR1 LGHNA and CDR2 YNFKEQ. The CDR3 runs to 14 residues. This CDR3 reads CASAPGTVSHEQYF. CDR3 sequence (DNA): TGTGCCAGCGCCCCCGGGACAGTATCGCACGAGCAGTACTTC.

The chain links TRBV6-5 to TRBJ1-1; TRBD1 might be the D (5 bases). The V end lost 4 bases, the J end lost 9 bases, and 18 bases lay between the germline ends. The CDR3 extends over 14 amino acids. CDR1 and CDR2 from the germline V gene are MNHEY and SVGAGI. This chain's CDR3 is CASSFYDSPIKAFF. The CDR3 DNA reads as TGTGCCAGCAGTTTTTACGACAGCCCCATTAAAGCTTTCTTT.

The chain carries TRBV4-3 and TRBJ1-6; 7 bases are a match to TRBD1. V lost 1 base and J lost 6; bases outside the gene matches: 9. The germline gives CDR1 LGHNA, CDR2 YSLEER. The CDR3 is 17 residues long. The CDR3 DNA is TGCGCCAGCAGCCAAGGCCACAGGGGAAAGCTTAATTCACCCCTCCACTTT. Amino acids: CASSQGHRGKLNSPLHF.

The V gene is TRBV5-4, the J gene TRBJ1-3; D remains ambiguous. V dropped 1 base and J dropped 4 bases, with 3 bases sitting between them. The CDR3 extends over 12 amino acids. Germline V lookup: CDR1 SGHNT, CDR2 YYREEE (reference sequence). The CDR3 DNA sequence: TGTGCCAGCAGCTTGAGCGGAAACACCATATATTTT. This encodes CASSLSGNTIYF.

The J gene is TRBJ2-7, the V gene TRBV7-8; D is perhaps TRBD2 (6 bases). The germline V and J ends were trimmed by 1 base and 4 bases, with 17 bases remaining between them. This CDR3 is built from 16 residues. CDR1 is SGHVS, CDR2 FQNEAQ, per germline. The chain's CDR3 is CASSLGLGGRGYEQYF. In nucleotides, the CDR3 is TGTGCCAGCAGCTTAGGGCTGGGGGGTCGTGGTTACGAGCAGTACTTC. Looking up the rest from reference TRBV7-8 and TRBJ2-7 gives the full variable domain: GAGVSQSPRYKVAKRGQDVALRCDPISGHVSLFWYQQALGQGPEFLTYFQNEAQLDKSGLPSDRFFAERPEGSVSTLKIQRTQQEDSAVYLCASSLGLGGRGYEQYFGPGTRLTVT.

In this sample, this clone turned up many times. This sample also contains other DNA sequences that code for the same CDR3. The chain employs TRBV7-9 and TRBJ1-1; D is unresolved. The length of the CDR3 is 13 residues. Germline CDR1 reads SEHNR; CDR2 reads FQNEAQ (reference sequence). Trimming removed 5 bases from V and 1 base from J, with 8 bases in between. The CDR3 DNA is TGTGCCAGCAGCCCCCGGGGGAACACTGAAGCTTTCTTT. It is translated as CASSPRGNTEAFF.

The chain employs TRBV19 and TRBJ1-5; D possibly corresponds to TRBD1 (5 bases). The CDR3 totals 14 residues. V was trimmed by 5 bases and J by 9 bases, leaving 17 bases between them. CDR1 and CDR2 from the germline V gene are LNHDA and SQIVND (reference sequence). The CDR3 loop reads CASSYQGGSRPQHF. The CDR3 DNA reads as TGTGCCAGTAGTTACCAGGGCGGGAGTCGGCCCCAGCATTTT.

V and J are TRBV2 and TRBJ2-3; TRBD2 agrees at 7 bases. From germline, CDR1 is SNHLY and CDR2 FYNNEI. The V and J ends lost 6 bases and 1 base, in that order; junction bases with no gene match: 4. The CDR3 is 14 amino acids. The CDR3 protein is CASSAAGGTDTQYF. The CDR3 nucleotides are TGTGCCAGCAGCGCGGCGGGAGGCACAGATACGCAGTATTTT.

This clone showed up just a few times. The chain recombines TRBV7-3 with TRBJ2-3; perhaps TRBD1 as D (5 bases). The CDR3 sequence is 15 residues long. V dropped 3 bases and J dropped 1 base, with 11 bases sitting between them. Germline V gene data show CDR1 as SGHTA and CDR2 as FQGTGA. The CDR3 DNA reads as TGTGCCAGCAGCTTGCCCCAGGGTGGCACAGATACGCAGTATTTT. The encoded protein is CASSLPQGGTDTQYF. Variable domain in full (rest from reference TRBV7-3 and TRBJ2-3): GAGVSQTPSNKVTEKGKYVELRCDPISGHTALYWYRQSLGQGPEFLIYFQGTGAADDSGLPNDRFFAVRPEGSVSTLKIQRTERGDSAVYLCASSLPQGGTDTQYFGPGTRLTVL.

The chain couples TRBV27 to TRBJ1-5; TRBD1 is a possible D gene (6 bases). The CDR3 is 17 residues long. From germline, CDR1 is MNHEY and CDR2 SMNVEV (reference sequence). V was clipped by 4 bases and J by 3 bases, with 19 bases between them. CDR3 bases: TGTGCCAGCAGTTCTCACTCAACAGGGTTCCCCAATCAGCCCCAGCATTTT. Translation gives CASSSHSTGFPNQPQHF.

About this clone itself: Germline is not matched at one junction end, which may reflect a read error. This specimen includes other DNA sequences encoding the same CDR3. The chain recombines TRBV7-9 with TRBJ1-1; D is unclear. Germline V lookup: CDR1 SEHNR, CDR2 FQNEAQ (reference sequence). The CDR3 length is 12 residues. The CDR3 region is CASSLAVPGAFF. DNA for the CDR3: TGCGCCAGCAGCTTAGCCGTCCCCGGAGCTTTCTTT.

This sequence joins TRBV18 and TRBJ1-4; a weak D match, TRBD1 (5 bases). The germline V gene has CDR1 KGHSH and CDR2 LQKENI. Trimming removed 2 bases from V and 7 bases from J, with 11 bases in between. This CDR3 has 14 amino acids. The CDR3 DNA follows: TGTGCCAGCTCACCAGAGTTGGGGGGTGAAAAACTGTTTTTT. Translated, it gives CASSPELGGEKLFF. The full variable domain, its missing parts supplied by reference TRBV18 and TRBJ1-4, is NAGVMQNPRHLVRRRGQEARLRCSPMKGHSHVYWYRQLPEEGLKFMVYLQKENIIDESGMPKERFSAEFPKEGPSILRIQQVVRGDSAAYFCASSPELGGEKLFFGSGTQLSVL.

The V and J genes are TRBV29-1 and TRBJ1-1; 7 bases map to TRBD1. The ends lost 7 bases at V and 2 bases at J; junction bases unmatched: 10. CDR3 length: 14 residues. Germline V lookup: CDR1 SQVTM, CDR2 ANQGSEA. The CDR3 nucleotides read TGCAGCGGAAGGGGGGCAGGGGGAAACACTGAAGCTTTCTTT. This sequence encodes CSGRGAGGNTEAFF.

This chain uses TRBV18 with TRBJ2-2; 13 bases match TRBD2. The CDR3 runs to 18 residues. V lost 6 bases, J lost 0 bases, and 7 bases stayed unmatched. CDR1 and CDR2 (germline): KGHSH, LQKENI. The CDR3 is CASSPPGLAGPNTGELFF. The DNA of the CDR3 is TGTGCCAGCTCTCCCCCGGGACTAGCGGGACCGAACACCGGGGAGCTGTTTTTT.

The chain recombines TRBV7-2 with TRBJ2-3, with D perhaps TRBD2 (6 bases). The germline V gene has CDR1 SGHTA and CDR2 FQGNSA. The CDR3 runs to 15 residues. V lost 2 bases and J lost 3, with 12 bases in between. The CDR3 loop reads CASSLTSQRTDTQYF. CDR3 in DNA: TGTGCCAGCAGCTTAACTAGCCAAAGGACAGATACGCAGTATTTT.